The entry that follows covers one T cell receptor beta chain sequence. What it binds is unknown. V was clipped by 4 bases and J by 3 bases, with 10 bases between them. CDR1 is ENHRY and CDR2 is SYGVKD in the germline V gene. This CDR3 region has 14 residues. This specimen comes from a study of T cell responses to AZD1222 COVID-19 vaccine. The table came from immunoSEQ multiplex PCR; TCRdb's copy has only in-frame clones and leaves some out. The data contain around 250,000 clones, 85% to 95% of them singletons. Study-wide results and limits: Females outnumbered males among donors, who were mostly white British; clonal diversity was possibly underestimated.

Material: peripheral blood, obtained on day 0 of AZD1222 vaccination. The TCR sequence derives from an adult in good health. The V and J genes are TRBV10-3 and TRBJ1-5; D is possibly TRBD1 (6 bases). CDR3 in amino acids: CAISAQGYNQPQHF. DNA of the CDR3: TGTGCCATCAGTGCCCAGGGGTACAATCAGCCCCAGCATTTT.